This entry lists 20 T cell receptor beta chains sequenced from one sample in a study of response to subunit inactivated influenza vaccine. TCRdb passed the RT-PCR reads through MiXCR, listing each CDR3 protein once. The repertoire holds 500,000 to 650,000 distinct CDR3 sequences, 6% to 9% seen once, with 10% to 15% in the top ten. The specimen comprised PBMCs from blood, sampled less than 30 months after vaccination. The receptors originated from a man aged 45 to 70 who received an inactivated influenza vaccine.

The V gene is TRBV7-2, the J gene TRBJ2-7; TRBD2 matches at 8 bases. With 5 bases clipped from V and 4 bases from J, the junction kept 10 bases outside the gene matches. The germline V gene has CDR1 SGHTA and CDR2 FQGNSA. The CDR3 is 15 amino acids. The CDR3 reads CASSLRLAGIYEQYF. For the CDR3, the DNA is TGTGCCAGCAGCCTTCGTCTAGCGGGCATATACGAGCAGTACTTC.

This clonotype was detected ten times or more. This rearrangement joins TRBV10-3 to TRBJ1-4; unclear D gene. V lost 6 bases and J lost 5, with 7 bases in between. The CDR3 runs 12 residues. The germline gives CDR1 ENHRY, CDR2 SYGVKD. DNA of the CDR3: TGTGCCATCAGGGGAACAAATGAAAAACTGTTTTTT. Translating it yields CAIRGTNEKLFF.

This clonotype was seen at least ten times. The chain combines TRBV7-9 with TRBJ1-2, with 9 bases identical to TRBD1. V was pared by 5 bases and J by 2 bases, with 3 bases of the junction left unmatched. Germline CDR1 is SEHNR and CDR2 is FQNEAQ (reference sequence). This CDR3 region has 14 residues. The CDR3: CASSGGQGNYGYTF. The DNA of the CDR3 is TGTGCCAGCAGCGGCGGACAGGGGAACTATGGCTACACCTTC.

The chain uses TRBV7-2 and TRBJ2-2, with 9 bases aligning to TRBD1. Germline V gives CDR1 SGHTA, CDR2 FQGNSA. Losses at the gene ends were 0 bases for V and 10 bases for J; bases not matched to a gene: 9. CDR3 length: 16 residues. In DNA, the CDR3 is TGTGCCAGCAGCTTAGCTCAACAGGGGGCGGGAGTGGAGCTGTTTTTT. Its protein product is CASSLAQQGAGVELFF.

This clonotype was observed a few times. The rearrangement uses TRBV20-1 and TRBJ1-1, with TRBD1 as a possible D gene (5 bases). The CDR3 totals 14 residues. Trimming pared 5 bases from V and 5 bases from J, leaving 18 bases between. Germline V lookup: CDR1 DFQATT, CDR2 SNEGSKA (reference sequence). The CDR3 DNA reads as TGCAGTGCTGCCCGGTTGCAGGGAGGAACTGAAGCTTTCTTT. Translating gives CSAARLQGGTEAFF.

This chain uses TRBV24-1 with TRBJ2-5; either TRBD1 or TRBD2 may supply D (5 bases each). The germline V and J ends were trimmed by 1 base and 0 bases, with 11 bases remaining between them. The CDR3 runs 16 residues. Germline CDR1 reads KGHDR; CDR2 reads SFDVKD. CDR3 sequence (DNA): TGTGCCACCAGTGATTTCTCCGGGACGTACCAAGAGACCCAGTACTTC. Amino acid sequence: CATSDFSGTYQETQYF.

This clonotype was seen repeatedly, ten times or more. V gene TRBV7-9 combines with J gene TRBJ2-5; TRBD1 aligns across 9 bases. The CDR3 is 14 residues long. V was clipped by 3 bases and J by 5 bases; unmatched bases: 4. Germline values: CDR1 SEHNR, CDR2 FQNEAQ (reference sequence). The CDR3 region is CASSFTGGGETQYF. In DNA, the CDR3 is TGTGCCAGCAGCTTTACAGGGGGCGGGGAGACCCAGTACTTC.

This clonotype was detected ten times or more. The rearrangement joins TRBV7-8 to TRBJ2-2, with D tentatively TRBD2 (5 bases). The V end was cut by 2 bases, the J end by 3 bases, with 16 bases between. This CDR3 has 17 residues. Germline V lookup: CDR1 SGHVS, CDR2 FQNEAQ. CDR3 protein: CASSLPAGRPYTGELFF. The CDR3 nucleotides are TGTGCCAGCAGCTTACCGGCGGGCAGGCCGTACACCGGGGAGCTGTTTTTT.

The rearrangement joins TRBV7-2 to TRBJ2-3; 10 nucleotides match TRBD1. V lost 4 bases and J lost 0; bases outside the gene matches: 4. Germline assignment: CDR1 SGHTA and CDR2 FQGNSA. The CDR3 length is 16 residues. The CDR3 region has the DNA TGTGCCAGCAGCTCGGGACAGGGGCCGAGCACAGATACGCAGTATTTT. It codes for CASSSGQGPSTDTQYF.

V is TRBV27 and J is TRBJ2-1; D is perhaps TRBD2 (6 bases). The V end lost 5 bases, the J end lost 9 bases, and 23 bases lay between the germline ends. There are 16 residues in the CDR3. The germline gives CDR1 MNHEY, CDR2 SMNVEV (reference sequence). CDR3 in amino acids: CASSGDSDREVGEQFF. The CDR3 DNA sequence: TGTGCCAGCAGTGGGGACTCGGACCGTGAAGTTGGTGAGCAGTTCTTC.

This clonotype was seen at least ten times. J is TRBJ2-2 and V is TRBV5-1, with 8 bases that match TRBD1. This CDR3 comprises 17 residues. Looked up from germline, CDR1 is SGHRS and CDR2 is YFSETQ. The V segment lost 4 bases and the J segment 1 base; nucleotides outside the gene matches: 9. In DNA, the CDR3 is TGCGCCAGCAGCATACGCCCCGGGACAGGGAACACCGGGGAGCTGTTTTTT. Protein: CASSIRPGTGNTGELFF.

This chain joins TRBV7-6 and TRBJ2-2; D remains unclear. CDR1 and CDR2 (germline): SGHVS, FNYEAQ. V shed 0 bases and J shed 2 bases, with 7 bases lying between them. This CDR3 comprises 15 residues. CDR3 amino acids: CASSLANPNTGELFF. The CDR3 DNA reads TGTGCCAGCAGCTTAGCGAACCCAAACACCGGGGAGCTGTTTTTT.

V usage is TRBV20-1 and J usage is TRBJ2-1, with TRBD2 matching over 10 bases. Germline lookup yields CDR1 DFQATT and CDR2 SNEGSKA (reference sequence). After removal of 6 bases from V and 6 bases from J, the junction contained 20 bases not matched to a gene. CDR3 size: 18 residues. The CDR3 protein is CSAGAGGGLWARFNEQFF. The CDR3 nucleotides read TGCAGTGCCGGAGCGGGAGGGGGACTGTGGGCTCGGTTCAATGAGCAGTTCTTC.

This clonotype was found a few times. This rearrangement joins TRBV4-2 to TRBJ1-2; 10 bases are shared with TRBD1. CDR1 and CDR2 from the germline V gene are LGHNA and YNFKEQ. This CDR3 has 16 amino acids. Trimming cost V 0 bases and J 4 bases; bases outside gene matches: 5. The CDR3 loop is CASSQDGTGASYGYTF. Written as DNA, the CDR3 is TGTGCCAGCAGCCAAGATGGGACAGGGGCGAGCTATGGCTACACCTTC.

This clonotype was picked up many times. The chain is built from TRBV29-1 and TRBJ2-5; 14 positions agree with TRBD2. V trimming: 6 bases; J trimming: 2 bases; junction bases outside the gene matches: 5. In germline, CDR1 is SQVTM, CDR2 ANQGSEA. The CDR3 sequence is 15 residues long. The DNA for the CDR3 is TGCAGCGTGGGCGGGACTAGCGGGGGACAAGAGACCCAGTACTTC. Translation: CSVGGTSGGQETQYF. The whole variable domain, filled in from reference TRBV29-1 and TRBJ2-5, reads SAVISQKPSRDICQRGTSLTIQCQVDSQVTMMFWYRQQPGQSLTLIATANQGSEATYESGFVIDKFPISRPNLTFSTLTVSNMSPEDSSIYLCSVGGTSGGQETQYFGPGTRLLVL.

The J gene is TRBJ2-5, the V gene TRBV7-2; TRBD2 aligns across 10 bases. CDR3 size: 15 residues. The germline V gene encodes CDR1 SGHTA and CDR2 FQGNSA. J lost 2 bases, V lost 3 bases, and 3 bases had no gene match. The CDR3 bases are TGTGCCAGCAGCTTGCAACTAGCGGGACAAGAGACCCAGTACTTC. Its translation: CASSLQLAGQETQYF.

CDR3 DNA sequence: TGTGCCAGCAGCTTGGCCGCGGGTTTCGAGCAGTACTTC. Translating gives CASSLAAGFEQYF. The gene calls are TRBV5-6 and TRBJ2-7, with D possibly matching TRBD2 (5 bases). Trimming pared 0 bases from V and 6 bases from J, leaving 10 bases between. Germline CDR1 SGHDT, CDR2 YYEEEE. The CDR3 runs 13 residues.

This clonotype has only a few counts. This sequence joins TRBV20-1 and TRBJ2-7, with 7 positions matching TRBD2. Germline V CDR1 and CDR2: DFQATT, SNEGSKA (reference sequence). V shed 1 base and J 4 bases; nucleotides not matched to a gene: 13. The CDR3 has 16 residues. This CDR3 is CSARGGRAGVLYEQYF. DNA for the CDR3: TGCAGTGCTAGAGGCGGGCGCGCGGGAGTACTATACGAGCAGTACTTC.

This chain uses TRBV28 with TRBJ2-2, with a tentative D call TRBD1 (6 bases). This CDR3 is built from 16 residues. Trimming removed 6 bases from V and 3 bases from J, with 17 bases in between. The V gene's germline CDR1 is MDHEN and CDR2 SYDVKM. DNA of the CDR3: TGTGCCAGCAGCTCCTTACGGGACAAATACACCGGGGAGCTGTTTTTT. It translates to CASSSLRDKYTGELFF.

In this sample, this clonotype turned up a few times. An end of the junction differs from the germline gene, which may be a read error. The V and J genes are TRBV9 and TRBJ2-1; no definite D call. CDR3 size: 15 residues. Germline-derived CDR1 and CDR2 are SGDLS and YYNGEE. As DNA, the CDR3 is TGTGCCAGCAGCGTAGAAGCGTCCTCCCACAATGAGCAGTTCTTC. It translates to CASSVEASSHNEQFF.